The 25 T cell receptor beta chains listed next were all sequenced from one sample in a study of control samples from healthy donors and cancer patients. Produced via immunoSEQ multiplex PCR; TCRdb's table is partial and in-frame only. The repertoire includes some 150,000 clones, just under 95% of them detected once, and approximately 14% sits in the top ten. Sequencing input: PBMCs. The source of these receptors is a man aged 60 to 75 with colorectal cancer.

This sequence joins TRBV5-6 and TRBJ2-6, with a tentative D call TRBD1 (6 bases). The CDR3 is made up of 17 amino acids. From germline, CDR1 is SGHDT and CDR2 YYEEEE. Trimming left V 1 base short and J 3 bases short, with 14 bases between. The CDR3 nucleotides read TGTGCCAGCAGCTTGATGCAGGGGCTCTATGGGGCCAACGTCCTGACTTTC. Translating gives CASSLMQGLYGANVLTF.

This CDR3 is CASSQRQGGTGFAGYTF. CDR3 DNA: TGCGCCAGCAGCCAGCGGCAGGGAGGGACAGGGTTTGCTGGCTACACCTTC. The rearrangement links TRBV4-1 to TRBJ1-2; 9 positions agree with TRBD1. Germline V gene data show CDR1 as MGHRA and CDR2 as YSYEKL. The CDR3 extends over 17 amino acids. V was pared by 3 bases and J by 7 bases, with 15 bases of the junction left unmatched.

The rearrangement links TRBV24-1 to TRBJ1-5; 9 bases line up with TRBD1. The CDR3 sequence is 15 residues long. The V segment lost 3 bases and the J segment 6 bases; nucleotides outside the gene matches: 5. CDR1 and CDR2 (germline): KGHDR, SFDVKD. The CDR3 sequence is CATSDQQGAGQPQHF. Written as DNA, the CDR3 is TGTGCCACCAGTGATCAACAGGGGGCCGGTCAGCCCCAGCATTTT.

This sequence joins TRBV6-1 and TRBJ1-2; possible D gene TRBD1, 5 bases. The CDR3 contains 14 residues. V was pared by 2 bases and J by 1 base, with 8 bases between. Looked up from germline, CDR1 is MNHNS and CDR2 is SASEGT. Here the CDR3 DNA reads TGTGCCAGCAGTGAATCCGGGGGTAACTATGGCTACACCTTC. Its protein product is CASSESGGNYGYTF.

This clone is a singleton in its sample. J is TRBJ2-5 and V is TRBV19; D unresolved. This CDR3 is 13 amino acids long. Deletions cut 5 bases from V and 2 bases from J, with 9 bases between. The V gene's germline CDR1 is LNHDA and CDR2 SQIVND (reference sequence). This CDR3 is CASSHMSQETQYF. CDR3 coding DNA: TGTGCCAGTAGTCACATGTCACAAGAGACCCAGTACTTC. Full variable domain (rest looked up from reference TRBV19 and TRBJ2-5): DGGITQSPKYLFRKEGQNVTLSCEQNLNHDAMYWYRQDPGQGLRLIYYSQIVNDFQKGDIAEGYSVSREKKESFPLTVTSAQKNPTAFYLCASSHMSQETQYFGPGTRLLVL.

This rearrangement joins TRBV19 to TRBJ1-6; 9 nucleotides agree with TRBD1. With V trimmed by 7 bases and J by 0 bases, 13 bases remained unmatched. Germline CDR1 and CDR2: LNHDA and SQIVND (reference sequence). The CDR3 sequence is 19 residues long. DNA of the CDR3: TGTGCCAGTACCCTGGACAGGGGCTATTTTAGCTCCTATAATTCACCCCTCCACTTT. Its translation: CASTLDRGYFSSYNSPLHF.

The V gene is TRBV11-3, the J gene TRBJ2-1; no firm D call. CDR3 length equals 12 residues. Germline V gene data show CDR1 as SGHNT and CDR2 as YENEEA. V lost 8 bases and J 6 bases, leaving 11 bases between the germline ends. CDR3 loop: CASGRSGNEQFF. The DNA of the CDR3 is TGTGCCAGCGGGCGTTCGGGCAATGAGCAGTTCTTC.

This clone showed up just a few times. The J gene is TRBJ2-1, the V gene TRBV10-1; no reliable D call. Looked up from germline, CDR1 is WNHNN and CDR2 is SYGVQD (reference sequence). CDR3 size: 12 residues. Trimming pared 3 bases from V and 5 bases from J, leaving 5 bases between. In DNA, the CDR3 is TGCGCCAGCAGTGAAACCGACAATGAGCAGTTCTTC. Protein: CASSETDNEQFF.

The chain links TRBV15 to TRBJ1-1; TRBD1 is a possible D gene (5 bases). The V gene's germline CDR1 is LNHNV and CDR2 YYDKDF (reference sequence). Trimming shortened V by 0 bases and J by 6 bases, and 8 bases separated the two germline ends. The CDR3 has 13 amino acids. CDR3 amino acids: CATSRDQGAEAFF. As DNA, the CDR3 is TGTGCCACCAGCAGAGATCAAGGGGCTGAAGCTTTCTTT.

V usage is TRBV30 and J usage is TRBJ2-3; a possible D gene is TRBD2 (6 bases). Germline V gives CDR1 GTSNPN, CDR2 SVGIG (reference sequence). CDR3 length: 13 residues. Trimming took 4 bases from V and 3 from J, leaving 11 bases between them. CDR3 DNA sequence: TGTGCCTGGACGGCGGGGCGGACAGATACGCAGTATTTT. Protein product: CAWTAGRTDTQYF.

In regard to this clone: This specimen includes other DNA sequences encoding the same CDR3. The genes are TRBV5-6 and TRBJ2-7; possible D gene TRBD2, 6 bases. The CDR3 length is 16 residues. Trimming took 0 bases from V and 0 from J, leaving 13 bases between them. Germline V gives CDR1 SGHDT, CDR2 YYEEEE. This CDR3 reads CASSLGGGVSSYEQYF. CDR3 coding DNA: TGTGCCAGCAGCTTGGGCGGAGGGGTCAGCTCCTACGAGCAGTACTTC.

This clone was picked up one time. The V gene is TRBV7-7, the J gene TRBJ2-2; TRBD2 aligns across 15 bases. Germline CDR1 reads SSHAT; CDR2 reads FNYEAQ (reference sequence). The CDR3 runs to 17 residues. Germline trimming cut 6 bases from V and 5 bases from J; bases unmatched to any gene: 7. The DNA of the CDR3 is TGTGCCAGCAGTCCGATAGGACTAGCGGGGGGGACCGGGGAGCTGTTTTTT. This encodes CASSPIGLAGGTGELFF.

This chain uses TRBV4-1 with TRBJ1-1, with a weak D call TRBD1 (6 bases). Trimming cost V 3 bases and J 0 bases, with 11 bases left between them. The CDR3 covers 15 residues. Germline CDR1 and CDR2: MGHRA and YSYEKL. The DNA for the CDR3 is TGCGCCAGCAGCCATCCTACAGGGCTGAACACTGAAGCTTTCTTT. Translated: CASSHPTGLNTEAFF.

V usage is TRBV5-4 and J usage is TRBJ2-5; 9 nucleotides line up with TRBD1. Germline CDR1 is SGHNT and CDR2 is YYREEE (reference sequence). This CDR3 contains 13 residues. The V segment lost 4 bases and the J segment 5 bases; nucleotides outside the gene matches: 3. The CDR3 nucleotides read TGTGCCAGCAGCGCGGACAGGGGCGAGACCCAGTACTTC. This sequence encodes CASSADRGETQYF.

The gene calls are TRBV4-3 and TRBJ2-2; tentative D call: TRBD1 (6 bases). The V end lost 3 bases, the J end lost 5 bases, and 19 bases lay between the germline ends. The CDR3 is 17 residues long. The germline CDR1 and CDR2 sequences are LGHNA and YSLEER. The CDR3 bases are TGCGCCAGCAGCCATGAAGTTACAGGGTTAGGAACCGGGGAGCTGTTTTTT. Its translation is CASSHEVTGLGTGELFF.

The chain uses TRBV6-1 and TRBJ1-3; D is ambiguous. The CDR3 loop spans 15 amino acids. Germline values: CDR1 MNHNS, CDR2 SASEGT. V was cut by 0 bases and J by 0 bases, with 6 bases left in between. The chain's CDR3 is CASSEAKGSGNTIYF. CDR3 DNA: TGTGCCAGCAGTGAAGCGAAGGGCTCTGGAAACACCATATATTTT.

This clone has just one count. The chain uses TRBV5-1 and TRBJ2-1, with D perhaps TRBD2 (6 bases). Trimming pared 1 base from V and 7 bases from J, leaving 12 bases between. This CDR3 is 14 amino acids long. The germline V gene has CDR1 SGHRS and CDR2 YFSETQ. The CDR3 spells CASSLTGAGNEQFF. The DNA of the CDR3 is TGCGCCAGCAGCTTGACCGGGGCGGGGAATGAGCAGTTCTTC.

The V call is TRBV27, the J call TRBJ2-1, with D unresolved. Trimming removed 3 bases at V and 7 bases at J, with 7 bases between. CDR1 MNHEY and CDR2 SMNVEV come from the germline V gene (reference sequence). This CDR3 is 12 amino acids long. CDR3 sequence (DNA): TGTGCCAGCAGTTTCGACTCGAATGAGCAGTTCTTC. Encoded protein: CASSFDSNEQFF.

The gene calls are TRBV10-3 and TRBJ1-6; D not certain. The V end was cut by 3 bases, the J end by 7 bases, with 16 bases between. The CDR3 extends over 16 amino acids. Per germline, CDR1 ENHRY and CDR2 SYGVKD. CDR3 nucleotides: TGTGCCATCAGTGACCCAGGAGGAGCCTCCAATTCACCCCTCCACTTT. Translating gives CAISDPGGASNSPLHF.

This chain connects TRBV28 to TRBJ1-1, with a tentative D call TRBD1 (5 bases). Trimming pared 5 bases from V and 6 bases from J, leaving 22 bases between. The CDR3 extends over 16 amino acids. Germline CDR1 is MDHEN and CDR2 is SYDVKM. As DNA, the CDR3 is TGTGCCAGCAGTCCCCGCGGCGGGGCTTTAGTCCCTGAAGCTTTCTTT. Its protein product is CASSPRGGALVPEAFF.

The chain links TRBV19 to TRBJ1-4; 10 nucleotides line up with TRBD1. V lost 5 bases and J lost 5; bases outside the gene matches: 8. From germline, CDR1 is LNHDA and CDR2 SQIVND (reference sequence). The CDR3 contains 16 residues. CDR3: CASSPGRQGANEKLFF. The CDR3 DNA reads as TGTGCCAGTAGTCCCGGAAGACAGGGGGCGAATGAAAAACTGTTTTTT.

The count of this clone is one. One junction end disagrees with the germline gene, perhaps due to a read error. The chain has TRBV5-6 and TRBJ1-6; D remains unclear. CDR1 and CDR2 (germline): SGHDT, YYEEEE. This CDR3 has 13 residues. The CDR3 loop is CASSGLNNSPLHF. CDR3 in DNA: TGTGCCAGCAGCGGGCTCAATAACTCACCCCTCCACTTT.

The chain joins TRBV27 to TRBJ1-2; 7 bases match TRBD1. CDR1 is MNHEY and CDR2 is SMNVEV in the germline V gene (reference sequence). This CDR3 comprises 14 residues. V trimming: 4 bases; J trimming: 2 bases; junction bases outside the gene matches: 4. CDR3 sequence: CASSWRQGNYGYTF. The CDR3 coding sequence is TGTGCCAGCAGTTGGCGACAGGGCAACTATGGCTACACCTTC.

The V call is TRBV5-8, the J call TRBJ1-4; D uncertain. Germline values: CDR1 SGHTS, CDR2 YDEGEE. V was pared by 0 bases and J by 0 bases, with 12 bases between. The CDR3 is 17 residues long. The CDR3 DNA sequence: TGTGCCAGCAGCTTGGGGGGTGGCACTTCAACTAATGAAAAACTGTTTTTT. Translating gives CASSLGGGTSTNEKLFF.

The chain is built from TRBV2 and TRBJ2-7; TRBD1 matches 10 bases. Germline CDR1 and CDR2: SNHLY and FYNNEI. CDR3 size: 13 residues. The V segment lost 3 bases and the J segment 9 bases; nucleotides outside the gene matches: 5. CDR3 region: CASSEGTGVWQYF. For the CDR3, the DNA is TGTGCCAGCAGTGAGGGGACAGGGGTTTGGCAGTACTTC.